This T cell receptor beta chain emerged from a study of T cell responses to AZD1222 COVID-19 vaccine. Trimming left V 8 bases short and J 3 bases short, with 22 bases between. The CDR3 loop spans 16 amino acids. From germline, CDR1 is GTSNPN and CDR2 SVGIG (reference sequence). Assay: immunoSEQ multiplex PCR; the TCRdb copy retains only in-frame clones and omits some. The data contain over 100,000 clones, less than 95% of them singletons. This TCR was recovered from an adult in good health. The sequenced sample was peripheral blood, obtained on day 0 of AZD1222 vaccination. This chain joins TRBV30 and TRBJ1-4, with D tentatively TRBD1 (6 bases). CDR3 nucleotide sequence: TGTGCCAGCCGGGACACCACACTTTGGGCTAATGAAAAACTGTTTTTT. This translates into CASRDTTLWANEKLFF.